One T cell receptor (beta chain) is described in this entry. Its antigen remains unidentified. The germline V and J ends show losses of 2 bases and 2 bases respectively, and no gene match explains 8 bases of the junction. Per the germline V gene, KGHSH is the CDR1 and LQKENI is the CDR2. The CDR3 runs 17 amino acids, cysteine and phenylalanine included. The entry retains the CDR3 DNA only, 51 bases that are in frame from base 1. These data are taken from a study of cytomegalovirus exposure and HLA in healthy donors (TCRdb year 2017). Context from the whole study: An earlier analysis of roughly 610 of the donors reported over 250 Gb of sequence data and 95 million to 120 million unique TCR beta sequences obtained from 180 million or so T cells. The T cell repertoires of several hundred subjects were profiled by immunosequencing and related to cytomegalovirus serostatus. In the later analysis, no new phenotypic data were used to find candidate immune exposures; instead, reliance was placed on TCR beta sequences and their occurrence across donors. All discovery cohort repertoires had been generated on a single sequencing platform. On average, over 200,000 unique TCR beta nucleotide sequences were sequenced per donor among 300 to 500 genotyped donors of the cohort, with 15% to 20% of those sequences being non-productive. The study was designed to test whether signatures of past pathogen exposure could be identified by cataloging public T cell receptors. Both class I and class II loci were covered by HLA typing, at four-digit resolution. To predict cytomegalovirus infection status, the study combined high-throughput TCR immunosequencing, statistical association of individual TCRs with disease status, and machine learning. A handful of DR-DQ haplotypes were handled as single units for association and clustering because linkage in the cohort was strong. An earlier analysis of approximately 500 of the donors applied high-throughput TCR beta sequencing to assess whether each TCR beta V gene segment acted as functional or pseudogenic. Donor age, sex, ethnicity and CMV serostatus were compiled together with the repertoire data. A later genetic analysis took genome-wide SNP genotypes for about 55% of the 666 donors and used that subset as a discovery cohort. Along with the roughly 610-subject first cohort, a separate validation cohort of roughly 110 different subjects was used. An early release covering just under 650 HLA-typed donors comprised approximately 300 gigabases of sequencing data and around 80 million unique TCR sequences. A later analysis re-examined previously published TCR beta repertoires from about 700 donors and added high-resolution HLA genotyping to investigate patterns of TCR occurrence. The number of donors typed differed by locus, with roughly 620-630 for A, B, C, DRB1 and DQB1, roughly 520 for DQA1, over 600 for DPA1, and around 460 for DPB1. Of the 300 to 450 genotyped donors, 81% were placed in the genetic ancestry cluster associated with self-reported Caucasian donors.

The library was produced with the immunoSEQ multiplex PCR assay. A mixture of 60 forward primers for TCR Vbeta segments and 13 reverse primers for TCR Jbeta segments was used in the multiplex PCR. The CDR3 region of rearranged TCR beta genes was amplified from genomic DNA with a multiplex PCR assay. The Illumina HiSeq System was used to sequence the amplified TCR beta libraries as 87-base-pair reads. Regarding the original processing steps: In a later analysis, tens of millions of unique TCR beta chains were counted across the 650 to 750 repertoires, and around 10 million of these chains were shared by at least two donors. Raw reads were error-corrected and collapsed into unique sequences with a nearest-neighbor algorithm that merged closely related sequences to remove PCR and sequencing errors. To assign V, D and J gene segments, CDR3 sequences were aligned to IMGT reference sequences. Each retained sequence needed at least a six-nucleotide match to both a V gene segment and a J gene segment. Rearrangements were classified as productive when the CDR3 lacked stop codons and remained in frame with V and J, and all other rearrangements were classified as non-productive. Following IMGT convention, CDR3 was defined as the stretch from the second conserved V-encoded cysteine up to the conserved J-encoded phenylalanine. In an earlier analysis of some 550 of the donors, sequences lacking an unambiguous match to a single V gene segment were excluded. In an earlier analysis of approximately 590 of the donors, V segments were called functional above 56.7% productive rearrangements and were called segregating when the between-donor standard deviation exceeded 5%. To diagnose cytomegalovirus status from the catalog of TCR beta chain sequences, a statistical classification framework was built. V and J gene assignment, in a later analysis, came from comparing TCR nucleotide sequences with IMGT/GENE-DB human TR gene sequences. In a later analysis, CDR3 sequences and most-parsimonious VDJ recombination scenarios were assigned using the TCRdist pipeline. In a later analysis, every TCR beta chain was defined by the combination of its CDR3 amino acid sequence and its V-gene family, and reads without a unique V-gene family were dropped. A later analysis removed 450 to 600 highly shared, low-generation-probability nucleotide sequences to deal with suspected cross-contamination and a sequencing artifact. In a later analysis, a clonal expansion index for each public chain was calculated from normalized within-repertoire ranks of inferred template counts. In a later analysis, generation probabilities were computed with a VDJ recombination model fitted to out-of-frame rearrangements, and the resulting probabilities were checked against IGoR. In a later analysis, TCR-TCR, TCR-HLA and TCR-CMV co-occurrence was scored with hypergeometric tests, and a repertoire-size bias correction was applied to TCR pairs. False discovery rates were estimated in a later analysis by permuting HLA or CMV assignments 20 times. In a later analysis, co-occurring TCRs were grouped using DBSCAN, and TCRdist sequence similarity was added for clustering within HLA-allele-positive subsets. Repertoires with fewer than 30,000 or more than 120,000 public chains, plus five repertoires with anomalous nucleotide sharing, were excluded from co-occurrence clustering. Not all clones reach the TCRdb copy of this immuneACCESS table, which keeps in-frame sequences only. Checked studies attribute under half of the gap to unresolved V genes and leave the rest unexplained. V and J calls and clone size are copied from that table; D and trimming were computed from the DNA. The table held for this sample gives roughly 100,000 clones. The top ten hold around 3.2% of the sample.

The cohort comprised 666 healthy bone marrow donors. Cohort members were all nominally healthy when sampled, although unrecorded immune exposures were likely present. The donor tested CMV seronegative, placing the donor among the roughly 340 seronegative members of the cohort. A peripheral blood sample was collected from each donor, and TCR beta sequencing was performed on peripheral blood mononuclear cells. The Qiagen DNeasy Blood Extraction Kit was used to extract genomic DNA from the blood cell samples. Overall study results and their limits: Only TCR beta chains were sequenced in this cohort, and the absence of alpha or paired-chain data limited detectable features. A further reported finding was that TCR beta sequences accurately predicted the HLA-A and HLA-B alleles for most subjects in the first cohort. Sequencing depth was assumed to be roughly uniform across donors in the presence/absence analyses, though that assumption may not hold. According to a later analysis, parvovirus B19, influenza, CMV and Epstein-Barr virus appeared linked to several top co-occurrence clusters. While some public TCRs were present in many individuals, most TCR sequences turned up only very rarely across donors. In a later analysis, most CMV-associated TCR beta chains were found to appear HLA-restricted, with HLA associations seemingly driven largely by CMV exposure. The earlier analysis of about 600 of the donors excluded 15 to 20 rarely observed V segments, including chromosome 9 orphons, because counts were too low. A cluster of highly shared sequence variants was judged likely to represent a technical artifact of the sequencing pipeline. A total of roughly 160 TCR beta chains were listed by the study as associated with cytomegalovirus. Assigning TCR associations to individual alleles was difficult when HLA alleles, especially DR and DQ, strongly co-occurred. In a later analysis, HLA-associated TCR beta chains showed more clonal expansion and lower generation probabilities than non-associated chains that were equally common. Some IMGT-functional V segments, including TRBV6-2 and TRBV6-3, could not be distinguished by the 87-base-pair reads and were therefore excluded. The classifier was reported to diagnose cytomegalovirus status with high specificity and sensitivity in both the original cohort and the validation cohort. The authors suggested that the approach could potentially be generalized to other disease states and immunological phenotypes. Linkage disequilibrium might explain the correlated functional status among segregating V segments, but an unknown experimental factor could not be excluded. In vitro tests confirmed that three of the cytomegalovirus-associated TCR beta chains recognize cytomegalovirus antigens. According to a later analysis, TCR association rates differed among HLA loci, with DRB1 alleles showing the most associated TCRs and HLA-C alleles showing the fewest. In an earlier analysis of roughly 500 of the donors, most TCR beta V segments appeared in productive rearrangements about 87% or about 30% of the time, broadly matching IMGT annotations. For the cohort, immune exposure information was limited to CMV serostatus. A later analysis associated 15,000 to 20,000 TCR beta sequences with specific HLA alleles at a false discovery rate of 0.05. Because HLA typing was unavailable for some donors at each locus, only the typed subset was used in association tests. A later genetic analysis reported fewer N-insertions in productive TCRs among donors in an Asian-associated ancestry cluster than the roughly 700-donor mean. An association between a missense DCLRE1C variant and V-gene and J-gene trimming of TCR beta chains was found in a later genetic analysis and replicated in an independent cohort.

Sequenced sample: PBMCs. The receptor comes from a man aged 35 to 55 in good health and CMV-seronegative. This chain is built from TRBV18 and TRBJ2-3; 9 junctional bases match TRBD2. The nucleotides read TGTGCCAGCTCACCAGCGGGAGGGGTCCTGGTCACAGATACGCAGTATTTT. This encodes CASSPAGGVLVTDTQYF.